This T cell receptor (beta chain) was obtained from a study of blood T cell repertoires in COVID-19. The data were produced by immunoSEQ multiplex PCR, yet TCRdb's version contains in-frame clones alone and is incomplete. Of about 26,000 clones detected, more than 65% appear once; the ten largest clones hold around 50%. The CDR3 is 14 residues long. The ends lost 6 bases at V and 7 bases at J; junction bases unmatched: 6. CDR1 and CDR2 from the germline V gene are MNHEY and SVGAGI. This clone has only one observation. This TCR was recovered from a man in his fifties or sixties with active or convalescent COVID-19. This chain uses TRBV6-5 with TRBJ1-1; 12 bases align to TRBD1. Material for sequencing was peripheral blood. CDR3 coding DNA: TGTGCCAGCAGGTCCGGGACAGGGGGCTTTGAAGCTTTCTTT. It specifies CASRSGTGGFEAFF.